A single sample is the source of the 10 T cell receptor beta chains below, sequenced in a study of T cells after yellow fever vaccination. TCRdb passed the 5' RACE reads through MiXCR, listing each CDR3 protein once. The table includes about 510,000 distinct CDR3 sequences, around a fifth detected once. The sample in question was PBMCs, obtained around 3 weeks after the first yellow fever vaccination. These TCRs come from a man younger than 35 who received the YFV17D yellow fever vaccine.

Only one count was recorded for this clonotype. The chain recombines TRBV11-2 with TRBJ1-1; D gene ambiguous. V lost 4 bases to trimming and J lost 0 bases, with 18 bases between them. Per germline, CDR1 SGHAT and CDR2 FQNNGV. This CDR3 has 17 residues. CDR3 coding DNA: TGTGCCAGCAGCTACCCAACAGAATCTTCCCTGAACACTGAAGCTTTCTTT. Translated, it gives CASSYPTESSLNTEAFF.

This clonotype has ten or more counts. CDR3 region: CASSSTGSYGYTF. In DNA, the CDR3 is TGTGCCAGCAGTTCGACAGGTTCCTATGGCTACACCTTC. The V call is TRBV12-3 or TRBV12-4, the J call TRBJ1-2; D is perhaps TRBD1 (6 bases). The CDR3 runs 13 residues. The V and J ends lost 4 bases and 4 bases respectively, with 10 bases between them.

The chain employs TRBV12-3 or TRBV12-4 and TRBJ1-6, with D possibly being TRBD1 (5 bases). Trimming took off 5 bases at V and 6 bases at J, with 11 bases between the two ends. The CDR3 loop spans 14 amino acids. The CDR3 nucleotides read TGTGCCAGCAGTCTAGGGGTCGCTAATTCACCCCTCCACTTT. Amino acids: CASSLGVANSPLHF.

This clonotype was seen only a few times. The rearrangement links TRBV6-2 or TRBV6-3 to TRBJ2-7; 7 positions agree with TRBD1. The CDR3 is 14 amino acids. Germline CDR1 MNHEY, CDR2 SVGEGT. The ends lost 0 bases at V and 3 bases at J; junction bases unmatched: 2. Written as DNA, the CDR3 is TGTGCCAGCAGTTACTCAGGGGGCGGCTACGAGCAGTACTTC. Encoded protein: CASSYSGGGYEQYF.

This clonotype was seen more than once but under ten times. The CDR3 here is CASSSTGTGTTEAFF. The CDR3 coding sequence is TGTGCCAGCAGCTCTACCGGGACAGGGACCACTGAAGCTTTCTTT. V is TRBV9 and J is TRBJ1-1; 9 bases agree with TRBD1. Unmatched junction bases numbered 8, after V lost 4 bases and J lost 4 bases. The CDR3 runs to 15 residues. CDR1 and CDR2 from the germline V gene are SGDLS and YYNGEE.

The rearrangement links TRBV4-1 to TRBJ2-2; 9 bases are shared with TRBD1. V gave up 5 bases and J gave up 0 bases; unmatched junction bases: 7. The V gene's germline CDR1 is MGHRA and CDR2 YSYEKL. This CDR3 region has 17 residues. Here the CDR3 reads CASSAYGQGTNTGELFF. The CDR3 DNA reads as TGCGCCAGCAGCGCTTACGGACAGGGGACGAACACCGGGGAGCTGTTTTTT.

The sample holds many counts of this clonotype. The V call is TRBV7-9, the J call TRBJ1-1, with a tentative D call TRBD1 (6 bases). V was shortened by 5 bases and J by 1 base, with 14 bases between the two germline ends. The CDR3 contains 15 residues. Germline-derived CDR1 and CDR2 are SEHNR and FQNEAQ (reference sequence). CDR3 nucleotide sequence: TGTGCCAGCAGCACCGCACAGGGAGCGAACACTGAAGCTTTCTTT. It specifies CASSTAQGANTEAFF.

This clonotype has a handful of counts. The V gene is TRBV4-2, the J gene TRBJ2-2, with 7 nucleotides matching TRBD1. J was trimmed by 7 bases and V by 5 bases; bases with no gene match: 7. From germline, CDR1 is LGHNA and CDR2 YNFKEQ. This CDR3 comprises 14 residues. In DNA form, the CDR3 reads TGTGCCAGCAGCTTAGGTGGACAGGTCGGGGAGCTGTTTTTT. Amino acids: CASSLGGQVGELFF.

In its sample, this clonotype was seen a few times. The chain links TRBV4-3 to TRBJ2-2, with TRBD1 matching over 7 bases. In germline, CDR1 is LGHNA, CDR2 YSLEER. V lost 4 bases, J lost 5 bases, and 10 bases stayed unmatched. The CDR3 runs 16 residues. The CDR3 nucleotides read TGCGCCAGCAGCCGGGACAGCGGTAGTCGTACCGGGGAGCTGTTTTTT. Translating gives CASSRDSGSRTGELFF.

This clonotype was observed a few times. The CDR3 bases are TGCAGCGCGGACAGGGCGGAAGAGACCCAGTACTTC. It specifies CSADRAEETQYF. The V and J genes are TRBV20-1 and TRBJ2-5; TRBD1 matches 8 bases. The CDR3 contains 12 residues. CDR1 is DFQATT and CDR2 is SNEGSKA in the germline V gene (reference sequence).